The T cell receptor (beta chain) under discussion was sequenced for a study of blood T cell repertoires in COVID-19. Study details: Sources were T cells, B-cell-depleted T cells, or PBMCs; the material itself was cDNA or gDNA.

In the authors' workflow: Amplifying reference gene primers gave estimates of nucleated cell counts. Assay: immunoSEQ multiplex PCR; the TCRdb copy retains only in-frame clones and omits some. V and J calls and clone size are given by that table; D and trimming were obtained from the DNA. The data contain around 60,000 clones, 90% of them singletons. CDR1 is MDHEN, CDR2 SYDVKM, per germline. V was clipped by 6 bases and J by 5 bases; unmatched bases: 15. This CDR3 has 18 residues. Source material: peripheral blood. The chain joins TRBV28 to TRBJ2-1; TRBD1 aligns across 11 bases. This clonotype was sampled from a man aged 55-75 years with active COVID-19. CDR3 loop: CASRPRTGGSKTDNEQFF. CDR3 in DNA: TGTGCCAGCAGACCCCGGACAGGGGGCTCTAAAACGGACAATGAGCAGTTCTTC. Supplemented by reference TRBV28 and TRBJ2-1, the full variable domain reads DVKVTQSSRYLVKRTGEKVFLECVQDMDHENMFWYRQDPGLGLRLIYFSYDVKMKEKGDIPEGYSVSREKKERFSLILESASTNQTSMYLCASRPRTGGSKTDNEQFFGPGTRLTVL.